These 13 T cell receptor beta chains came from one sample sequenced in a study of blood T cell repertoires in COVID-19. Clones were read by immunoSEQ multiplex PCR, and TCRdb kept only the in-frame ones, dropping some. The sample includes fewer than 350,000 clones, roughly 90% of them seen just once. Sequencing used peripheral blood. The receptors shown here come from a woman between 65 and 79 years old with COVID-19, enrolled during active disease.

This sequence joins TRBV6-5 and TRBJ1-1, with 7 bases lining up with TRBD1. Germline V CDR1 and CDR2: MNHEY, SVGAGI. The CDR3 sequence is 14 residues long. V trimming: 6 bases; J trimming: 4 bases; junction bases outside the gene matches: 8. Here the CDR3 DNA reads TGTGCCAGCAGCCGGGACAGAGGTTTCACTGAAGCTTTCTTT. As protein: CASSRDRGFTEAFF.

The V gene is TRBV4-3, the J gene TRBJ2-5; TRBD2 aligns across 7 bases. J gave up 7 bases and V 2 bases, and 10 bases lay outside the gene matches. The germline gives CDR1 LGHNA, CDR2 YSLEER. This CDR3 has 15 amino acids. The CDR3 region is CASSQTVSGARTQYF. The CDR3 DNA follows: TGCGCCAGCAGCCAAACCGTAAGCGGGGCCAGGACCCAGTACTTC.

The CDR3 DNA follows: TGCGCCAGCAGTGAGTCGGGCACAAGTGGAGAAAAACTGTTTTTT. The encoded protein is CASSESGTSGEKLFF. The chain recombines TRBV10-2 with TRBJ1-4; no firm D call. V was pared by 0 bases and J by 8 bases, with 13 bases between. Germline V gene data show CDR1 as WSHSY and CDR2 as SAAADI. The CDR3 is made up of 15 amino acids.

The genes are TRBV28 and TRBJ1-5; the D gene is possibly TRBD1 (5 bases). The CDR3 contains 16 residues. Germline CDR1 MDHEN, CDR2 SYDVKM. The V gene lost 5 bases and the J gene lost 2 bases, with 16 bases spanning the gap. The CDR3 bases are TGTGCCAGCAGTCCGGCGGGCTGGGGGGGCAATCAGCCCCAGCATTTT. This translates into CASSPAGWGGNQPQHF.

CDR3 loop: CASRDRGFSFTDTQYF. CDR3 in DNA: TGTGCCAGCAGGGACAGGGGGTTCTCTTTCACAGATACGCAGTATTTT. The rearrangement uses TRBV27 and TRBJ2-3; 10 nucleotides match TRBD1. The CDR3 is 16 residues long. The ends lost 6 bases at V and 2 bases at J; junction bases unmatched: 8. From germline, CDR1 is MNHEY and CDR2 SMNVEV (reference sequence).

This clone was picked up one time. The gene calls are TRBV2 and TRBJ2-7, with 8 positions matching TRBD2. Germline assignment: CDR1 SNHLY and CDR2 FYNNEI. The CDR3 sequence is 17 residues long. The trim removed 4 bases at V and 2 bases at J, leaving 13 bases unmatched. The CDR3 DNA sequence: TGTGCCAGCAGTGGGGATCCAGCGGGGGACCAAACCTACGAGCAGTACTTC. It yields the protein CASSGDPAGDQTYEQYF.

The chain recombines TRBV5-1 with TRBJ1-1, with 8 nucleotides matching TRBD1. V dropped 3 bases and J dropped 5; count of bases not matched to a gene: 9. CDR1 is SGHRS, CDR2 YFSETQ, per germline. The CDR3 extends over 15 amino acids. The CDR3 is CASSSLDRGRTEAFF. In nucleotides, the CDR3 is TGCGCCAGCAGCTCCTTAGACAGGGGAAGGACTGAAGCTTTCTTT.

This clone was recorded only once. The chain uses TRBV21-1 and TRBJ2-7; TRBD1, the D gene given by the table, was not confirmed from the DNA. TRBV21-1 is marked as a pseudogene. The CDR3 extends over 15 amino acids. CDR3 sequence: CASSKDKVVRYEQYF. CDR3 in DNA: TGTGCCAGCAGCAAAGATAAGGTGGTCAGGTACGAGCAGTACTTC.

The rearrangement links TRBV7-2 to TRBJ1-1; perhaps TRBD1 as D (5 bases). CDR3 length equals 14 residues. The V end was cut by 3 bases, the J end by 0 bases, with 8 bases between. CDR1 and CDR2 (germline): SGHTA, FQGNSA. This CDR3 reads CASSLGRMNTEAFF. The CDR3 DNA reads as TGTGCCAGCAGCTTGGGGCGGATGAACACTGAAGCTTTCTTT.

V is TRBV6-5 and J is TRBJ1-2; TRBD1 might be the D (6 bases). With 6 bases removed from V and 4 bases from J, the gap between germline ends came to 18 bases. This CDR3 has 15 residues. Germline V gives CDR1 MNHEY, CDR2 SVGAGI. The CDR3 DNA is TGTGCCAGCAGGATTTCGACAGGCTCTTTCTATGGCTACACCTTC. Its protein is CASRISTGSFYGYTF.

This clone is a singleton in its sample. The chain couples TRBV2 to TRBJ2-1; D unresolved. The CDR3 is 12 amino acids. Trimming took off 5 bases at V and 4 bases at J, with 6 bases between the two ends. Germline assignment: CDR1 SNHLY and CDR2 FYNNEI. DNA for the CDR3: TGTGCCAGCAGTTCGACTTACAATGAGCAGTTCTTC. Its translation: CASSSTYNEQFF.

This clone came up once. This chain connects TRBV5-1 to TRBJ2-7; 7 positions match TRBD1. V was pared by 0 bases and J by 2 bases, with 2 bases of the junction left unmatched. This CDR3 is built from 14 residues. Germline CDR1 SGHRS, CDR2 YFSETQ. The CDR3, as DNA: TGCGCCAGCAGCTTGGAACAGGGGACCTACGAGCAGTACTTC. It codes for CASSLEQGTYEQYF.

CDR3 DNA sequence: TGTGCCAGCAGTCAGCCCGAGGGATGGCACGAGCAGTACTTC. This encodes CASSQPEGWHEQYF. This sequence joins TRBV6-6 and TRBJ2-7; D might be TRBD2 (5 bases). V lost 5 bases, J lost 5 bases, and 16 bases lay in between. The CDR3 has 14 residues. Germline-derived CDR1 and CDR2 are MNHNY and SVGAGI (reference sequence).